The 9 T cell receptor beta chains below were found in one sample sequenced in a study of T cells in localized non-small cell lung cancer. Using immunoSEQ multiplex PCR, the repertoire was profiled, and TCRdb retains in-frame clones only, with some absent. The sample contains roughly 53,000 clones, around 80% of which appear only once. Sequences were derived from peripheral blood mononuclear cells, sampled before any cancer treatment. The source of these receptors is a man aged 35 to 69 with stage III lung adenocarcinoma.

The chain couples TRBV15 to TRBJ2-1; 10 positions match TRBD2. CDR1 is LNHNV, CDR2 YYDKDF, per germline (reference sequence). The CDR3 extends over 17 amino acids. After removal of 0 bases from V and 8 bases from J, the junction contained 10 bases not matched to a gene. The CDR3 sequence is CATSRDILAGGSDEQFF. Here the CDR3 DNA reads TGTGCCACCAGCAGAGATATTTTAGCGGGAGGTTCTGATGAGCAGTTCTTC.

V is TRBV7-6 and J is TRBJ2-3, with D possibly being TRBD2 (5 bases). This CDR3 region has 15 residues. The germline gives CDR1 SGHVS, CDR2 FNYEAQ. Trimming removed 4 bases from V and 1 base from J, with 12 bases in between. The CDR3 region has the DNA TGTGCCAGCAGCTCCCGGGGTGGGGGCACAGATACGCAGTATTTT. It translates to CASSSRGGGTDTQYF.

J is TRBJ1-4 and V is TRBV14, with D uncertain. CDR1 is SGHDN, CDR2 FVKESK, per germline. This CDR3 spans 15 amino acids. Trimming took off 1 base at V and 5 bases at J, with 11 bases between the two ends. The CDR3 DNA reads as TGTGCCAGCAGCCAAGCGGTAGGGATGAATGAAAAACTGTTTTTT. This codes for CASSQAVGMNEKLFF.

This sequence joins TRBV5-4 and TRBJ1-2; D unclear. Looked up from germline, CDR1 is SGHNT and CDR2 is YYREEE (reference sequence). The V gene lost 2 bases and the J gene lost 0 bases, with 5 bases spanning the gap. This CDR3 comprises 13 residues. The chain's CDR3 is CASSLGTNYGYTF. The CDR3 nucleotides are TGTGCCAGCAGCTTAGGGACTAACTATGGCTACACCTTC.

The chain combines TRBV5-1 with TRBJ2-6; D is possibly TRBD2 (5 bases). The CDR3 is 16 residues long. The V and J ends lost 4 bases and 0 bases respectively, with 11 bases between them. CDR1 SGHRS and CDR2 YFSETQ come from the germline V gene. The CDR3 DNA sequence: TGCGCCAGCAGCGAGGACGGGAACTCTGGGGCCAACGTCCTGACTTTC. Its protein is CASSEDGNSGANVLTF.

For the CDR3, the DNA is TGTGCCAGCAGAACCACCGGGACAGGGGGGGCACGGACCTTC. It yields the protein CASRTTGTGGARTF. The chain couples TRBV27 to TRBJ1-2; 11 positions match TRBD1. V shed 6 bases and J 14 bases; nucleotides not matched to a gene: 14. Germline V lookup: CDR1 MNHEY, CDR2 SMNVEV (reference sequence). CDR3 size: 14 residues.

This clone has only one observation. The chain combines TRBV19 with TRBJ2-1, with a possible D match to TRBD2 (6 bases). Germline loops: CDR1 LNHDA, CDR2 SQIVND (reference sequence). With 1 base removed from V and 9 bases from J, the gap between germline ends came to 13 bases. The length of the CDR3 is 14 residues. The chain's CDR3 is CASSIGRGAGEQFF. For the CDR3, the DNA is TGTGCCAGTAGTATAGGTCGCGGGGCGGGTGAGCAGTTCTTC.

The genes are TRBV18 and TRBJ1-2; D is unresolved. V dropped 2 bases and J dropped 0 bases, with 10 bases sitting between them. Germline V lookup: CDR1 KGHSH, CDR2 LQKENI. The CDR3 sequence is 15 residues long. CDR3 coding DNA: TGTGCCAGCTCACCATTATCCGGGGCTAACTATGGCTACACCTTC. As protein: CASSPLSGANYGYTF.

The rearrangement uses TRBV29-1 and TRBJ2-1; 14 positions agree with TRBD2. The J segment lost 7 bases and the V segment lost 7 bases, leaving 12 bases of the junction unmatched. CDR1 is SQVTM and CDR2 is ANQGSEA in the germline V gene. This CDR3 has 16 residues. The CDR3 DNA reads TGCAGCGCTAACCGCGCCGGGACTAGCGGGGGAAATGAGCAGTTCTTC. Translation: CSANRAGTSGGNEQFF.